This T cell receptor beta chain was recovered during a study of blood T cells in healthy people across ages. Combining a sample-barcoded 5' primer with a J-beta primer mix, a second PCR ran for roughly 7 to 11 cycles. Using its own MiXCR run on the 5' RACE reads, TCRdb lists one record per CDR3 protein. The sample shows approximately 770,000 distinct CDR3 sequences, roughly 60% of them seen only once. The sequenced material came from blood. This clonotype was obtained from a man younger than 45 in good health.

The CDR3 nucleotides are TGCGCCAGCAGCCGTGCGACTAGCGGGTATTACAATGAGCAGTTCTTC. Translating gives CASSRATSGYYNEQFF. The chain links TRBV5-1 to TRBJ2-1; 10 bases agree with TRBD2. From germline, CDR1 is SGHRS and CDR2 YFSETQ. The junction had 8 bases not matched to a gene; V was cut back by 4 bases and J by 4 bases. The CDR3 contains 16 residues.